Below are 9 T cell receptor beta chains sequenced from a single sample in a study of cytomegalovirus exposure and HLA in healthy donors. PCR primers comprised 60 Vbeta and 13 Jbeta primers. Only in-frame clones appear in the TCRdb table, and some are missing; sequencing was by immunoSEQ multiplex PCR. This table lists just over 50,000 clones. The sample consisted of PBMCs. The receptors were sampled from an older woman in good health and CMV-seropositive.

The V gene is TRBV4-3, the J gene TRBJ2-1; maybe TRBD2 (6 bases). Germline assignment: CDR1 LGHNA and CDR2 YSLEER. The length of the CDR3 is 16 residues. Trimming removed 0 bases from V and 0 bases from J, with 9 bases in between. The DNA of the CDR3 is TGCGCCAGCAGCCAAGAAAGGGACTTCTCCTACAATGAGCAGTTCTTC. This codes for CASSQERDFSYNEQFF.

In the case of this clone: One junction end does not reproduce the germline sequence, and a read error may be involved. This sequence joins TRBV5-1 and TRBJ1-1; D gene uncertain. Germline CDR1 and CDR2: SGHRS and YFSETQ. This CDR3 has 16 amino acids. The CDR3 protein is CASSLDGLTMNTEDFF. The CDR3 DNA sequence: TGCGCCAGCAGCTTGGACGGACTAACTATGAACACTGAAGATTTCTTT.

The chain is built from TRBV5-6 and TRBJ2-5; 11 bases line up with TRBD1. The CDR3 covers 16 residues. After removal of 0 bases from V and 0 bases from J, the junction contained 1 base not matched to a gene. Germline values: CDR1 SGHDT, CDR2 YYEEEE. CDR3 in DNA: TGTGCCAGCAGCTTGGGGGGACAGGGGGACCAAGAGACCCAGTACTTC. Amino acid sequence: CASSLGGQGDQETQYF.

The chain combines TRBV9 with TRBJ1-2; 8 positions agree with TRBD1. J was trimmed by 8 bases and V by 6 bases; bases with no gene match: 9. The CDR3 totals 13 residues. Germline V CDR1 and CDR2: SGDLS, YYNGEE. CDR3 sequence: CASTGTGGSGYTF. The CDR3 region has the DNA TGTGCCAGCACCGGAACAGGGGGATCCGGCTACACCTTC.

CDR3: CASTGNNYGYTF. CDR3 nucleotides: TGTGCCAGTACGGGGAATAACTATGGCTACACCTTC. The rearrangement links TRBV19 to TRBJ1-2; D gene ambiguous. Looked up from germline, CDR1 is LNHDA and CDR2 is SQIVND (reference sequence). V gave up 7 bases and J gave up 1 base, with 7 bases separating them. The CDR3 is 12 residues long.

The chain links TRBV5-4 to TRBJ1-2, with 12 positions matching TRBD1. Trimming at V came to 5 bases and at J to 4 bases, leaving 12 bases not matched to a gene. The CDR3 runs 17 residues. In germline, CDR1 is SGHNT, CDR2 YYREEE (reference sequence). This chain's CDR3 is CASRPQTGTGGIYGYTF. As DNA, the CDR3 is TGTGCCAGCAGACCTCAAACCGGGACAGGGGGCATCTATGGCTACACCTTC.

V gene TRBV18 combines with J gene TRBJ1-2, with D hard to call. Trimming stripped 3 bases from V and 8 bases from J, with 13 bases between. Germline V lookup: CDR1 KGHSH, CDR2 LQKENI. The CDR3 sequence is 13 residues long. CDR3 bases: TGTGCCAGCTCACCTGGTGGGAGAGCGGGCTACACCTTC. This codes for CASSPGGRAGYTF.

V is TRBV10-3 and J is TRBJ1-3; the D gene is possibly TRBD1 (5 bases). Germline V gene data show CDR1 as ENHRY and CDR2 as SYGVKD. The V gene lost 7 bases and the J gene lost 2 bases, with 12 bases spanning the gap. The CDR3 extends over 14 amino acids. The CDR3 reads CAITGEGTGNTIYF. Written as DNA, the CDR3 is TGTGCCATCACGGGGGAGGGAACTGGAAACACCATATATTTT.

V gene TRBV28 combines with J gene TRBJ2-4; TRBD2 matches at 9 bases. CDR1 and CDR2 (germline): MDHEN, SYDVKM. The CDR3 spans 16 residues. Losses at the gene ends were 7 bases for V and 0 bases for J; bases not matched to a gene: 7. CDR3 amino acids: CASTSGGGGAKNIQYF. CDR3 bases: TGTGCCAGCACCTCAGGCGGGGGGGGAGCCAAAAACATTCAGTACTTC.